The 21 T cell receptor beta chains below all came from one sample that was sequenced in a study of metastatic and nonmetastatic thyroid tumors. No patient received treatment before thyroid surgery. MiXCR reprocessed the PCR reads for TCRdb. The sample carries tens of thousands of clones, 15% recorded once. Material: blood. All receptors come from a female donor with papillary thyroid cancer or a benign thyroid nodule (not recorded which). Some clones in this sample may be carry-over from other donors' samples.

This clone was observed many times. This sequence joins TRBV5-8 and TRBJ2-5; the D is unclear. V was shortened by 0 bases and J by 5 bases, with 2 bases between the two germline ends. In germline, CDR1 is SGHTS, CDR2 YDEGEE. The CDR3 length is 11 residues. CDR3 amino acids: CASSLAETQYF. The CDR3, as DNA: TGTGCCAGCAGCTTGGCCGAGACCCAGTACTTC. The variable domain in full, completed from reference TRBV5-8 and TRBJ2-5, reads EAGVTQSPTHLIKTRGQQATLRCSPISGHTSVYWYQQALGLGLQFLLWYDEGEERNRGNFPPRFSGRQFPNYSSELNVNALELEDSALYLCASSLAETQYFGPGTRLLVL.

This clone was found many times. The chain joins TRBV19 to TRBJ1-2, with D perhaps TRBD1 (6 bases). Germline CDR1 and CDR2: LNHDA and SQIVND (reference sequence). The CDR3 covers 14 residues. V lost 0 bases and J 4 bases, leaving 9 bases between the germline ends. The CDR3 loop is CASSIEGAGYGYTF. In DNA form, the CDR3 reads TGTGCCAGTAGTATAGAGGGGGCCGGCTATGGCTACACCTTC.

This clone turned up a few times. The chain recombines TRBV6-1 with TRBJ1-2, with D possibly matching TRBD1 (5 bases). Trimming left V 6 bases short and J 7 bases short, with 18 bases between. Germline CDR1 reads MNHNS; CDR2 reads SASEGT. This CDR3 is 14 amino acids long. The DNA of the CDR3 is TGTGCCAGCAGCCGCGACAGAGTCTATGGTGGCTACACCTTC. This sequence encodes CASSRDRVYGGYTF.

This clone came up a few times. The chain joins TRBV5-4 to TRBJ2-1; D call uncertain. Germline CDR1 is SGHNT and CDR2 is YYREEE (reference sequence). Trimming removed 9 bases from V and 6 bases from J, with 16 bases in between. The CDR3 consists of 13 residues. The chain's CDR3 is CATTPPSSNEQFF. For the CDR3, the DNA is TGTGCCACCACACCCCCGAGCTCCAATGAGCAGTTCTTC. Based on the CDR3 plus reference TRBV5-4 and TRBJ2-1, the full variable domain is ETGVTQSPTHLIKTRGQQVTLRCSSQSGHNTVSWYQQALGQGPQFIFQYYREEENGRGNFPPRFSGLQFPNYSSELNVNALELDDSALYLCATTPPSSNEQFFGPGTRLTVL.

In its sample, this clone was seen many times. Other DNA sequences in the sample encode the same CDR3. CDR3 sequence: CASSSLDRAISNEQFF. DNA of the CDR3: TGTGCCAGCAGCTCCCTTGACAGGGCGATCAGCAATGAGCAGTTCTTC. J is TRBJ2-1 and V is TRBV13; 7 bases agree with TRBD1. The V gene's germline CDR1 is PRHDT and CDR2 FYEKMQ (reference sequence). V lost 4 bases to trimming and J lost 6 bases; unmatched junction nucleotides: 12. The CDR3 totals 16 residues.

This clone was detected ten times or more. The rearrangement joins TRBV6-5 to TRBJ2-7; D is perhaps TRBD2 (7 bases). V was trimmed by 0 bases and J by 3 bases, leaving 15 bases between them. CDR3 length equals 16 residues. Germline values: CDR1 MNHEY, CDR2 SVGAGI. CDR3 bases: TGTGCCAGCAGTTACTCGTCGGCAGGGGAGGGCTACGAGCAGTACTTC. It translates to CASSYSSAGEGYEQYF.

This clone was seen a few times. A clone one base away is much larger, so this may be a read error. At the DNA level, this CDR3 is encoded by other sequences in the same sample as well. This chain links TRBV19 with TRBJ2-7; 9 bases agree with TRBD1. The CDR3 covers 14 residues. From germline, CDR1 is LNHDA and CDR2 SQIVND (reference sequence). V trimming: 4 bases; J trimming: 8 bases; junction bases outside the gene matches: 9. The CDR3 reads CASSRGQGREKQYF. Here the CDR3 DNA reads TGTGCCAGTAGTAGGGGACAGGGTCGTGAGAAGCAGTACTTC.

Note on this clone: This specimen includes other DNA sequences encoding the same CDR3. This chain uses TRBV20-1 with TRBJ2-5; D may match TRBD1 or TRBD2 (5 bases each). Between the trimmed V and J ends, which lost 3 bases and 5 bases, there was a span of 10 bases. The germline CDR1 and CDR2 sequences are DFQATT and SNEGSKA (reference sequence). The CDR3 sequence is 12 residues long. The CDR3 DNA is TGCAGTGCTAGGAGGGGCCTTGAGACCCAGTACTTC. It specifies CSARRGLETQYF.

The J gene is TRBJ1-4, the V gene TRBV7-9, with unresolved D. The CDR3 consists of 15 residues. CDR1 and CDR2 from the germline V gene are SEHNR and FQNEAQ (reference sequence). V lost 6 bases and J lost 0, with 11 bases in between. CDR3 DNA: TGTGCCAGCAGTCGAGAGGGAGCAACTAATGAAAAACTGTTTTTT. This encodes CASSREGATNEKLFF.

In DNA, the CDR3 is TGTGCTAGTGGTTTGGTAAAAAGAGAGGGCGGTGAAAAACTGTTTTTT. Encoded protein: CASGLVKREGGEKLFF. V gene TRBV12-5 combines with J gene TRBJ1-4; D ambiguous. The CDR3 sequence is 16 residues long. CDR1 and CDR2 (germline): LGHNT, FRNRAP. Trimming took 0 bases from V and 7 from J, leaving 15 bases between them.

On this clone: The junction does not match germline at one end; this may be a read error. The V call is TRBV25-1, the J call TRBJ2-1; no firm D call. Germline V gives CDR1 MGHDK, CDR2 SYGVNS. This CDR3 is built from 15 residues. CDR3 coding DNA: TGCGCCAGCAGTTGGGCTTCGGACGGATACAATGAGCAGTTCTTC. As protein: CASSWASDGYNEQFF.

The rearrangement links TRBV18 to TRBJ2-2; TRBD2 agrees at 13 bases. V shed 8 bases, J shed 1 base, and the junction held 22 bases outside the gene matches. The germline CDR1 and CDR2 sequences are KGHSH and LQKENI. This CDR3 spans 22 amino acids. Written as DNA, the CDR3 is TGTGCCAGCAGACCCCGGGGTACGCTGGCGGGACTAGCGGGGAAGAACACCGGGGAGCTGTTTTTT. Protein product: CASRPRGTLAGLAGKNTGELFF.

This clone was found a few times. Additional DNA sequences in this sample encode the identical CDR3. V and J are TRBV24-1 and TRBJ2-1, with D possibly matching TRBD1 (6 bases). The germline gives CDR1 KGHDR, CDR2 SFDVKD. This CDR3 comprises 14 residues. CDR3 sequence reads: CATSDRKDSNEQFF. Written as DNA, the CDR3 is TGTGCAACAAGTGATAGAAAGGACAGCAATGAGCAGTTCTTC.

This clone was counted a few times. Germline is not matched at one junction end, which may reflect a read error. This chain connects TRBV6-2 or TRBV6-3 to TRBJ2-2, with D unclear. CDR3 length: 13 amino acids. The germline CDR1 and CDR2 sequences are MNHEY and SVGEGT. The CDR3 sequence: CSSRAWDTGELFF. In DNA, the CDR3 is TGTTCCAGCCGGGCGTGGGACACCGGGGAGCTGTTTTTT.

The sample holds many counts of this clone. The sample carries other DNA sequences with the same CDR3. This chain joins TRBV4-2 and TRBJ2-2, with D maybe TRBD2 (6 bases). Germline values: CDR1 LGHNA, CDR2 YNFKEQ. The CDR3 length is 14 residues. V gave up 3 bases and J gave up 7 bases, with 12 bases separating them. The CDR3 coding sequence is TGTGCCAGCAGCCAGTCGGTGGAGGGCGGGGAGCTGTTTTTT. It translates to CASSQSVEGGELFF.

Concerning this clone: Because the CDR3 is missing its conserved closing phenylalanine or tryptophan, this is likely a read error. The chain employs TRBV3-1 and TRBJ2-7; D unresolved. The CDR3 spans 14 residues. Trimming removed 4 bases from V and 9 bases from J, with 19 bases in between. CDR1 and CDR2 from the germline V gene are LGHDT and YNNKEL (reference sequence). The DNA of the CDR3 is TGTGCCAGCAGCCTCCGGGCCTCCATGGTCGGGCAGTACTTA. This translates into CASSLRASMVGQYL.

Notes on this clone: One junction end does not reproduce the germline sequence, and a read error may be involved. The CDR3 DNA follows: TGTGCCAGCAGTGAATGGGGACAGCTATCCTACCAGCACTACTTC. Encoded protein: CASSEWGQLSYQHYF. The rearrangement uses TRBV6-1 and TRBJ2-7; 7 bases are a match to TRBD1. This CDR3 has 15 residues. The V gene's germline CDR1 is MNHNS and CDR2 SASEGT.

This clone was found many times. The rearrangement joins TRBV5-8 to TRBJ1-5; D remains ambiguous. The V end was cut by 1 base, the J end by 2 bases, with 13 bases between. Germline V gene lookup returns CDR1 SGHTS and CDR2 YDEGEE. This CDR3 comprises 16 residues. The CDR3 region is CASSLMSYGGNQPQHF. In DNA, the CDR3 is TGTGCCAGCAGCTTGATGTCTTACGGAGGCAATCAGCCCCAGCATTTT. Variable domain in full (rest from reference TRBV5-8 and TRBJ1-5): EAGVTQSPTHLIKTRGQQATLRCSPISGHTSVYWYQQALGLGLQFLLWYDEGEERNRGNFPPRFSGRQFPNYSSELNVNALELEDSALYLCASSLMSYGGNQPQHFGDGTRLSIL.

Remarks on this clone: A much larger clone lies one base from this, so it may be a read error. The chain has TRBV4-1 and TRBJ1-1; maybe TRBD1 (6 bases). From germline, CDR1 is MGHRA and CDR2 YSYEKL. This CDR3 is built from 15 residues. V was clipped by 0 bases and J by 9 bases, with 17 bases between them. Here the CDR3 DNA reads TGCGCCAGCAGCCAAGAAGGTGCGGGGGGCTGGAAAGCTTTCTTT. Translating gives CASSQEGAGGWKAFF.

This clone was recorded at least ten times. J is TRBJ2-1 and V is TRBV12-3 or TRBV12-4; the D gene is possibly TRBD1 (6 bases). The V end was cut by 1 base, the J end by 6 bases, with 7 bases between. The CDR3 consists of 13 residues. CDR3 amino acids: CASSLVGGNEQFF. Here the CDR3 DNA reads TGTGCCAGCAGTTTAGTAGGGGGCAATGAGCAGTTCTTC.

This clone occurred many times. The chain's CDR3 is CASSQELRGDEQFF. The DNA of the CDR3 is TGCGCCAGCAGCCAAGAATTGAGGGGAGATGAGCAGTTCTTC. The chain couples TRBV4-1 to TRBJ2-1; TRBD1 or TRBD2 may be the D gene (5 bases each). Trimming removed 0 bases at V and 8 bases at J, with 11 bases between. Germline V gives CDR1 MGHRA, CDR2 YSYEKL. This CDR3 region has 14 residues.